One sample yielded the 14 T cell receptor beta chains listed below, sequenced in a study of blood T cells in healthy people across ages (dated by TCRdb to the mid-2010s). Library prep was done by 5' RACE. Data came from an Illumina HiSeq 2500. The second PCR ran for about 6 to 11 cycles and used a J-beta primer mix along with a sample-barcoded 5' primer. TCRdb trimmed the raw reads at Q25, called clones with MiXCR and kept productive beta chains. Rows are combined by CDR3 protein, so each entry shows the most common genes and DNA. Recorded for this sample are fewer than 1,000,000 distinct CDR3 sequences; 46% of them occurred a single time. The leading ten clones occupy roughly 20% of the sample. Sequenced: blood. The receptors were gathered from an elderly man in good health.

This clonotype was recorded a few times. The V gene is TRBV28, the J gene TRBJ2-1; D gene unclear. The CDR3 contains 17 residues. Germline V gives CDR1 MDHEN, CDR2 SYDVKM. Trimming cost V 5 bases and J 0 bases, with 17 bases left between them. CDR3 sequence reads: CASSTDKTSFSYNEQFF. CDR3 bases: TGTGCCAGCAGTACCGACAAGACCTCCTTCTCCTACAATGAGCAGTTCTTC.

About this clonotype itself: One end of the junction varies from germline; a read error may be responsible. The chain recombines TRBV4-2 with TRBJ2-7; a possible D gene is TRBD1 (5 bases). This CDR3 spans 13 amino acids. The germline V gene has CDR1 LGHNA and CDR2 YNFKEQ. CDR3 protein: CASSQERQYGQYF. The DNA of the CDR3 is TGTGCCAGCAGCCAAGAGAGACAGTACGGGCAGTACTTC.

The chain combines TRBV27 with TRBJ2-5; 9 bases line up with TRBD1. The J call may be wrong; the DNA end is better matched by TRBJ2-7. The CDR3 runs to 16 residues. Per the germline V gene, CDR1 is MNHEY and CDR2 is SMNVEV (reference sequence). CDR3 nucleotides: TGTGCCAGCAGTTACAAGACCGGGACAGGGTACGACGAGCAGTACTTC. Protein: CASSYKTGTGYDEQYF.

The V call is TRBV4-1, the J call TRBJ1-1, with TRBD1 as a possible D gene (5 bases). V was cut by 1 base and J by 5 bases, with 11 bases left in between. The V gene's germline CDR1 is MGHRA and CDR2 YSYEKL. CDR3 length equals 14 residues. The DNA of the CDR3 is TGCGCCAGCAGCCAAGTAAGGCAGGGAACTGAAGCTTTCTTT. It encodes CASSQVRQGTEAFF.

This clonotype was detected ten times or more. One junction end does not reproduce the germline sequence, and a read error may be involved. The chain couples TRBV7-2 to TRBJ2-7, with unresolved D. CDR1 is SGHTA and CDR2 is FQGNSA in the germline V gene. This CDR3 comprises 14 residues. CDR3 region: CASSSGPSSYEQYF. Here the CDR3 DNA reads TGCGCCAGCAGCTCCGGACCAAGCTCCTACGAGCAGTACTTC.

CDR3 nucleotides: TGTGCCAGCAGGACAGGTAGATCAAACACCTACGAGCAGTACTTC. It is translated as CASRTGRSNTYEQYF. This chain links TRBV6-6 with TRBJ2-7, with D possibly TRBD1 on 6 matching bases. Looked up from germline, CDR1 is MNHNY and CDR2 is SVGAGI (reference sequence). This CDR3 has 15 amino acids. V shed 6 bases and J shed 2 bases, with 17 bases lying between them.

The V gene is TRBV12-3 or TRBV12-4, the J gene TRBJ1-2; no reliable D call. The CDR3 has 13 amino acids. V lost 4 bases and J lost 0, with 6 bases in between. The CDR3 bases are TGTGCCAGCAGTTCCGTGGCTAACTATGGCTACACCTTC. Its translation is CASSSVANYGYTF.

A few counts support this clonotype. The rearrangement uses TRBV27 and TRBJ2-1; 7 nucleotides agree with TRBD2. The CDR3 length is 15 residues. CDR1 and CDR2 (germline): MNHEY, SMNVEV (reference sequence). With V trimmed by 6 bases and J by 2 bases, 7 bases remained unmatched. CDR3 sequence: CASSLSGQTYNEQFF. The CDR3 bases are TGTGCCAGCAGCCTTAGCGGGCAAACCTACAATGAGCAGTTCTTC.

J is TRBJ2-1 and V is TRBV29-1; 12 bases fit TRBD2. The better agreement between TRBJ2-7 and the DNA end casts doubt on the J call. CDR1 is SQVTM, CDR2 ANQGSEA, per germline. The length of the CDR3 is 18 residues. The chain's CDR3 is CSLWGLAGFGSSYNEQYF. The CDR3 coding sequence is TGCAGCCTGTGGGGACTAGCGGGCTTTGGGAGCTCCTACAATGAGCAGTACTTC.

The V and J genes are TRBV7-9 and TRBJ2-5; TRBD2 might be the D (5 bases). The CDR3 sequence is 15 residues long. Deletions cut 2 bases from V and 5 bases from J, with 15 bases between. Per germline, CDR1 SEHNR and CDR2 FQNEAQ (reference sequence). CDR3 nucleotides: TGTGCCAGCAGCTTAATTCCCGAGGGATCGGAGACCCAGTACTTC. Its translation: CASSLIPEGSETQYF.

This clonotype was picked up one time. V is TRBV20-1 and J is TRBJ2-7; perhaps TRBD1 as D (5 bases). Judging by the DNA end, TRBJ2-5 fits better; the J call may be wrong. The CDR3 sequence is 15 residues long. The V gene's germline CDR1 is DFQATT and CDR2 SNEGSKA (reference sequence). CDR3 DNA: TGCAGTGCTAGAGATCTCAGACAGACACAAGAGACCCAGTACTTC. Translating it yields CSARDLRQTQETQYF.

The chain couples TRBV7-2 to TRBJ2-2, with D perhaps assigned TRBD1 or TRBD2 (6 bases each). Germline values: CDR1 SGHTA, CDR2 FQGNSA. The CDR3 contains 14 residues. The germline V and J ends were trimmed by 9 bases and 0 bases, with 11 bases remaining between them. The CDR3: CARNGGANTGELFF. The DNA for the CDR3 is TGTGCCAGAAACGGGGGCGCGAACACCGGGGAGCTGTTTTTT.

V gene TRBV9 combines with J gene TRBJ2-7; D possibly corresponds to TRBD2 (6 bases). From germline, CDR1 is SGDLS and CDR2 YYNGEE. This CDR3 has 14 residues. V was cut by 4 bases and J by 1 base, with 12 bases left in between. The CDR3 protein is CASSSEGVSYEQYF. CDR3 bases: TGTGCCAGCAGCTCGGAGGGAGTGTCCTACGAGCAGTACTTC.

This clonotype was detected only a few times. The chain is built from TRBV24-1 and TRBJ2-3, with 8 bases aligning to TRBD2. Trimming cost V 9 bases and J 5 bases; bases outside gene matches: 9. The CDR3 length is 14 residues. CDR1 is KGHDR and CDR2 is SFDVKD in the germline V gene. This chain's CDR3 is CATASAGVVDTQYF. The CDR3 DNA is TGTGCCACCGCCTCAGCGGGAGTGGTAGATACGCAGTATTTT.